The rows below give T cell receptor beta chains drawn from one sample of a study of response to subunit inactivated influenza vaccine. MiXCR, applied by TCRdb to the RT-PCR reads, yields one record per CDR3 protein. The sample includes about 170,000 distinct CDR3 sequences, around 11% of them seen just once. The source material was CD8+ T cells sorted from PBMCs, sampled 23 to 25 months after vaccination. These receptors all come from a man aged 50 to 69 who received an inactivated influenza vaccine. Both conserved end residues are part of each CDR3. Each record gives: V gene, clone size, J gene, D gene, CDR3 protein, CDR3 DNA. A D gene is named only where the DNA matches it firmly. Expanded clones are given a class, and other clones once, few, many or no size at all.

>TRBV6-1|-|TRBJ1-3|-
CASRQTIGGNTIYF
TGTGCCAGCAGACAGACGATCGGAGGAAACACCATATATTTT
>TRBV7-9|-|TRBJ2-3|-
CATRGASTDTQYF
TGTGCCACTCGGGGGGCTAGCACAGATACGCAGTATTTT
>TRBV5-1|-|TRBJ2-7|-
CASSPGILSSYEQYF
TGCGCCAGCAGTCCCGGAATACTAAGCTCCTACGAGCAGTACTTC
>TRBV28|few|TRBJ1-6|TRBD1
CASSSGQGINSPLHF
TGTGCCAGCAGTTCAGGACAGGGTATAAATTCACCCCTCCACTTT
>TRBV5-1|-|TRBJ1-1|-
CASSLRDTNTEAFF
TGCGCCAGCAGCTTGAGGGACACGAACACTGAAGCTTTCTTT
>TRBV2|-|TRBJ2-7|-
CARTQFSYEQYF
TGTGCCCGCACACAGTTCTCCTACGAGCAGTACTTC
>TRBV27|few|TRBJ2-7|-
CASSWDTGREQYF
TGTGCCAGCAGTTGGGACACGGGACGGGAGCAGTACTTC
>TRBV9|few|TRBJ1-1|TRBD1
CASSERDSDTEAFF
TGTGCCAGCAGCGAGAGGGACAGCGACACTGAAGCTTTCTTT
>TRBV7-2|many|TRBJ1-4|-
CASSFSLGEKLFF
TGTGCCAGCAGCTTCTCCCTGGGGGAAAAACTGTTTTTT
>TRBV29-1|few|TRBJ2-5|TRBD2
CSVEEYTSGETQYF
TGCAGCGTTGAAGAGTACACTAGCGGAGAGACCCAGTACTTC
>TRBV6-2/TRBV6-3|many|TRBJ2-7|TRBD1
CASRNWDSSYEQYF
TGTGCCAGCAGGAATTGGGACAGCTCCTACGAGCAGTACTTC
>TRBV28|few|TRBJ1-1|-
CASSSSGPQFKSTEAFF
TGTGCCAGCAGTTCGTCTGGCCCACAGTTCAAGAGCACTGAAGCTTTCTTT
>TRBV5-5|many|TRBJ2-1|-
CASSLGIYNEQFF
TGTGCCAGCAGCCTCGGGATTTACAATGAGCAGTTCTTC
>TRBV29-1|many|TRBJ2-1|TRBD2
CSVEPRGGSSYNEQFF
TGCAGCGTTGAACCCCGGGGCGGGAGCTCCTACAATGAGCAGTTCTTC
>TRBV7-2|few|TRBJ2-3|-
CASSSYMGTSTDTQYF
TGTGCCAGCAGCTCCTACATGGGGACTAGCACAGATACGCAGTATTTT
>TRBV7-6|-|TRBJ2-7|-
CASSLPKLGSGYEQYF
TGTGCCAGCAGCTTACCTAAGTTAGGGTCGGGCTACGAGCAGTACTTC
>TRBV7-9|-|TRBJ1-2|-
CACLGEAHTNYGYTF
TGTGCCTGCCTTGGAGAAGCCCATACTAACTATGGCTACACCTTC
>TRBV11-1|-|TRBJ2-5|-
CASSLADVLRLAQETQYF
TGTGCCAGCAGCCTGGCCGATGTTCTAAGATTGGCCCAAGAGACCCAGTACTTC
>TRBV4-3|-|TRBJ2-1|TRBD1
CASSQHTTGLYNEQFF
TGCGCCAGCAGCCAACATACGACAGGGTTATACAATGAGCAGTTCTTC
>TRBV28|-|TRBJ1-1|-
CASSPASGSTEAFF
TGTGCCAGCAGCCCAGCCAGCGGGAGCACTGAAGCTTTCTTT
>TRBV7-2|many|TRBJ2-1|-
CASSPPSEREQFF
TGTGCCAGCAGCCCCCCCTCAGAACGGGAGCAGTTCTTC
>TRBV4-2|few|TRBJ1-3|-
CASSQDIASSGNTIYF
TGTGCCAGCAGCCAAGATATCGCCAGCTCTGGAAACACCATATATTTT
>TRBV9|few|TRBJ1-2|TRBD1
CASSATGPSGYTF
TGTGCCAGCAGCGCGACAGGGCCAAGTGGCTACACCTTC
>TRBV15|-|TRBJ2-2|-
CATSRTSGLTGELFF
TGTGCCACCAGCAGAACAAGCGGGTTGACCGGGGAGCTGTTTTTT
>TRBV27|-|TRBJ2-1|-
CASSWGAGEQFF
TGTGCCAGCAGTTGGGGGGCTGGTGAGCAGTTCTTC
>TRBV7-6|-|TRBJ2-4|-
CAPRHSAKNIQYF
TGTGCCCCACGCCATTCCGCCAAAAACATTCAGTACTTC
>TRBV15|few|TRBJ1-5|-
CATTPYDSNQPQHF
TGTGCCACCACCCCATATGATAGCAATCAGCCCCAGCATTTT
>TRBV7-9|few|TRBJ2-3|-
CASGISLGDTQYF
TGTGCCAGCGGCATCTCGTTGGGAGATACGCAGTATTTT
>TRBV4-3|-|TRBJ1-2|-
CASSPTTTYGYTF
TGCGCCAGCAGCCCGACGACAACCTATGGCTACACCTTC